This T cell receptor beta chain was sequenced for a study of T cells after yellow fever vaccination (dated by TCRdb to the late 2010s). Turning to the overall study: Libraries from fractions with low cell numbers were prepared with the SMART-Seq v4 Ultra Low Input RNA kit. Blood samples were taken at several timepoints before and after primary and secondary immunization, and bulk PBMC replicates and cell subsets were isolated. To follow T-cell clones before and after primary and booster YFV17D yellow fever vaccination, bulk TCR alpha and beta repertoires were sequenced over time. The cohort comprised two healthy male donors, one aged 18 to 29 and one aged 30 to 40 years.

The treatment or condition label corresponds to: live attenuated yellow fever vaccine strain. Two biological replicates of bulk PBMCs were collected at each blood-draw timepoint. PBMCs were isolated from peripheral blood using a standard Ficoll-Paque protocol. RNA was extracted with TriZol from bulk PBMCs, CD4 and CD8 fractions, and dextramer-positive and dextramer-negative fractions. Details on this clonotype: Its target antigen remains unknown. No per-base quality is available; no much larger clone lies one base away.

Synthesis of TCR cDNA relied on 5'RACE template switching, a step that introduced a universal primer site along with unique molecular identifiers. Priming for cDNA synthesis came from both the TCR alpha and TCR beta constant segments. Library amplification involved two PCR steps, and the second step added sample barcodes and sequencing adapters. Sequencing of libraries was done on Illumina HiSeq 2500 (2x100 bp) or NovaSeq (2x150 bp). From the authors' description of their analysis: Demultiplexing of reads and collapsing into UMI consensus sequences were performed with MIGEC, and V(D)J alignment was carried out with MiXCR. Vaccine-responding clonotypes were identified with edgeR using replicate PBMC samples, with FDR below 0.01 and a log2 fold change above 5 up to day 15 being required. Each bulk clonotype was labeled CD4 or CD8 based on which sequenced repertoire, CD4 or CD8, contained the clonotype at higher abundance. Starting from the raw public reads, TCRdb applied fastp trimming at Q25, assembled clones with MiXCR and retained in-frame beta chains. Each CDR3 protein appears once, grouped with its most common genes and DNA. The V and J calls, along with clone size, are taken from TCRdb and not from the paper's own processing. This sample holds 500,000 to 650,000 distinct CDR3 sequences; around a sixth were observed only once. Of the sample, roughly 17% is held by the ten largest clones.

The CDR3 covers 14 residues, taking in both the cysteine and the phenylalanine. Only the CDR3 part of the read is kept: 42 bases, read in frame from the first base. CDR1 SEHNR and CDR2 FQNEAQ are derived from the germline V gene (reference sequence). V drops 5 bases and J drops 4 bases, leaving 12 bases in between. Points the paper makes about the study in general: A small fraction of clonotypes appeared in both the CD4 and CD8 compartments, likely as a result of convergent recombination. FACS-sorted repertoires could contain abundant contaminating clonotypes from the bulk population, so computational filtering was required. Only a couple of donors were included in the study, so the extent to which the findings can be generalized is limited. Most clones expanded after primary vaccination (roughly 96% of CD4 and 88% of CD8) were re-detected after the booster, suggesting that broad memory maintenance occurred. Compared with the primary T-cell response, the secondary T-cell response was faster but weaker, reaching its peak on day 5 rather than on day 15.

The rearranged segments are TRBV7-9 and TRBJ2-1; the D element might be TRBD1 or TRBD2, as each aligns at 7 bases. This clonotype originated in a man aged 18 to 30 who received the YFV17D yellow fever vaccine. The sequencing here drew on PBMCs, taken 5 to 6 days after the first yellow fever vaccination. The DNA reads TGTGCCAGCAGCGGGGGGGACAGTTACAATGAGCAGTTCTTC. Translated, this is CASSGGDSYNEQFF.